One TCR beta chain is described in this entry. This clonotype was counted at least ten times. The clone's antigen remains unknown. Within one base of it there is no much larger clone, and no base qualities were kept. This sample stems from a study of neurological immune-mediated disorders (dated by TCRdb to the late 2010s). In the study overall: Of the roughly 35 multiple sclerosis patients, about 30 had relapsing-remitting MS and 3 had secondary progressive MS. Peripheral blood TCR-beta repertoires from patients with HTLV-I-associated myelopathy (HAM/TSP), patients with multiple sclerosis, and healthy controls were compared in the study using UMI-based sequencing. Longitudinal samples, technical triplicates and paired sorted CD4+ and CD8+ T-cell subsets, alongside PBMC samples, were included among the approximately 110 TCR-beta libraries. The cohort comprised about 70 subjects: roughly 15 HAM/TSP patients, 34 multiple sclerosis patients and about 20 healthy controls.

Here is what the overall study found, with its caveats: TCR clonal expansion was greatest in HAM/TSP patients and smallest in MS patients, who ranked below even healthy controls. Repertoires from 18 of 34 MS patients were grouped by phylogenetic analysis into a cluster of related CDR3 sequences, suggesting a possible repertoire-level signature. No clinical or MRI features were associated with the MS cluster, and the authors said that larger cohorts are needed. No identical CDR3 amino acid sequences were shared among expanded clones across subjects, suggesting private TCR-beta repertoires in all groups.

Libraries from unsorted PBMCs were made from 2 million PBMCs kept in RNAlater at -80 degrees C until RNA extraction. Multiple sclerosis patients were enrolled in a US clinical protocol under which disease progression was evaluated by magnetic resonance imaging. PBMCs were separated from peripheral blood using Ficoll-Hypaque density gradient centrifugation and then cryopreserved in liquid nitrogen. V is cut back by 5 bases and J by 3 bases, with 16 bases in the junction unmatched. Taken from cysteine to phenylalanine, the CDR3 has 17 residues. Of all the DNA, just the CDR3 is kept, 51 bases in frame from base 1. The germline V gene (reference sequence) specifies DFQATT as CDR1 and SNEGSKA as CDR2. To synthesize cDNA, template-switch 5'RACE was performed with a primer carrying a 10-nucleotide random unique molecular identifier so that each TCR transcript was tagged. Every sequencing run covered 15-18 subjects and yielded more than 160 million TCR-beta sequences. The RNeasy kit was used to extract total RNA. The KAPA Real-time Library Amplification kit was used to amplify TCR-beta VDJ regions with primers for the TCR constant region and the 5'RACE anchor. Sample indexes and Illumina adaptors were added in a first PCR, after which library yield was increased in a second PCR. After Ampure bead purification, the roughly 650 bp TCR product was size-selected on a 2% E-gel SizeSelection system. Before pooling, library quality was checked on a Bioanalyzer, concentration was measured with Qubit, and libraries were quantified with the Kapa Library Quantification kit. An Illumina HiSeq 2500 sequenced the libraries paired-end 2 x 150 bp. To increase sequence diversity, roughly 24-31% phiX was spiked into each library pool. The paper's data handling went like this. Quality-filtered reads were processed with the UMI-based MiGEC pipeline, and over 90% of raw TCR sequences were removed by the MiGEC pipeline during error correction. IMGT germline references were used for alignment of VDJ genes, and clonotypes were defined by a unique CDR3 amino acid sequence together with V-J genes. Clonal expansion, Shannon diversity, and CDR3 relatedness (CalcPairwiseDistances, ClusterSamples) were evaluated with VDJtools, and phylogenetic trees were built with CLCbio workbench. Expanded clones were defined as having at least 8 unique UMIs, based on coefficient-of-variation modelling across technical triplicates. TCRdb trimmed the raw reads at Q25, called clones with MiXCR and kept productive beta chains. CDR3 protein sequences are deduplicated, and each keeps its most common genes and DNA. The V and J calls, along with clone size, are taken from TCRdb and not from the paper's own processing. Across this sample there are 60,000 to 85,000 distinct CDR3 sequences, with approximately 5% seen only once. Of the sample, 2.2% falls within the top ten clones.

Sequencing input: PBMCs. This TCR was recovered from a woman in her 70s with multiple sclerosis. The chain is encoded by TRBV20-1 joined to TRBJ2-7; TRBD2 agrees with 10 junctional bases. This receptor has the CDR3 CSAAALAGVGSFYEQYF. In nucleotides, the sequence is TGCAGTGCTGCCGCCCTAGCGGGAGTGGGGAGTTTCTACGAGCAGTACTTC.